This T cell receptor beta chain was obtained from a study of blood T cell repertoires in COVID-19. About the research overall: From the United States, Italy and Spain came samples of acute and convalescent COVID-19.

Per germline, CDR1 SGHRS and CDR2 YFSETQ. Losses at the gene ends were 5 bases for V and 8 bases for J; bases not matched to a gene: 11. The CDR3 runs 14 residues. The assay was immunoSEQ multiplex PCR, and TCRdb's table has in-frame clones only and misses some. The sample carries over 200,000 clones, roughly 84% recorded once. Sequencing was done on a sample of peripheral blood. This TCR was sampled from a man aged 40-49 years with active or convalescent COVID-19. This sequence joins TRBV5-1 and TRBJ1-1, with TRBD1 identical over 8 bases. The CDR3 DNA reads TGCGCCAGCAGGACAGGGGCACCCGGAGAGGAAGCTTTCTTT. Amino acid sequence: CASRTGAPGEEAFF.